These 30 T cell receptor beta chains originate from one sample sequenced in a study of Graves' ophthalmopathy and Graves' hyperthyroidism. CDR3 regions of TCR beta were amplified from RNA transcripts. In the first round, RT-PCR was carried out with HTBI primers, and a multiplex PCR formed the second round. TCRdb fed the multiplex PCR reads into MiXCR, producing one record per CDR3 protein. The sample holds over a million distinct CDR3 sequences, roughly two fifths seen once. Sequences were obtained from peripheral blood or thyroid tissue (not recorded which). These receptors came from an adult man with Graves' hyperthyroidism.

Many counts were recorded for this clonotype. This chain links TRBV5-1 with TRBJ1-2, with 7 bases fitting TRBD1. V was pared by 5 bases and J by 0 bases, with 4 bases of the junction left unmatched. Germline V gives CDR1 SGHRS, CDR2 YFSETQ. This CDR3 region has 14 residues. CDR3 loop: CASRNTGANYGYTF. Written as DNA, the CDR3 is TGCGCCAGCAGAAACACAGGGGCTAACTATGGCTACACCTTC.

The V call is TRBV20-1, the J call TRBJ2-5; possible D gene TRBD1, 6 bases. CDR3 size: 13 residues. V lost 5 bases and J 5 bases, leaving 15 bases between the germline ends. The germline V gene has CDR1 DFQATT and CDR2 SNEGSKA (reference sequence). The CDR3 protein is CSAPDRLGETQYF. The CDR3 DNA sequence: TGCAGTGCTCCTGACAGGCTGGGGGAGACCCAGTACTTC.

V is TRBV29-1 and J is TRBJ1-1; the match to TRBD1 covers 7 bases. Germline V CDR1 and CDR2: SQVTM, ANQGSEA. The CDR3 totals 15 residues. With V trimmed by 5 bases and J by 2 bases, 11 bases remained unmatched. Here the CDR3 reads CSVRGWGQSNTEAFF. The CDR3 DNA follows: TGCAGCGTTCGGGGTTGGGGACAGTCCAACACTGAAGCTTTCTTT.

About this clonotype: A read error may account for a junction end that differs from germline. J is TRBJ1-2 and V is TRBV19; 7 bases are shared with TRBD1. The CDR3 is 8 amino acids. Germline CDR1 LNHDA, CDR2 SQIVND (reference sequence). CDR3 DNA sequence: TGTGCCAGTAGTGGGACAGCCTTC. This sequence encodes CASSGTAF.

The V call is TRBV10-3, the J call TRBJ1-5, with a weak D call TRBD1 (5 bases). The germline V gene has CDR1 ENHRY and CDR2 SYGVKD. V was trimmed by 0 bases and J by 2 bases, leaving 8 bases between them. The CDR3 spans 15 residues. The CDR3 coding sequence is TGTGCCATCAGTGAGTCGAGAGGGGGCAATCAGCCCCAGCATTTT. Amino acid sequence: CAISESRGGNQPQHF.

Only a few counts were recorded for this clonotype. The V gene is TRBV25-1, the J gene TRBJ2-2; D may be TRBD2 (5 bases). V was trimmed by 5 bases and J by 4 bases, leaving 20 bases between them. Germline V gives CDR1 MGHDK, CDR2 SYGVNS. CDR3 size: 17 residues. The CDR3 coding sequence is TGTGCCAGCAGTTACTACTCAACGGTCCGGGGCACCGGGGAGCTGTTTTTT. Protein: CASSYYSTVRGTGELFF.

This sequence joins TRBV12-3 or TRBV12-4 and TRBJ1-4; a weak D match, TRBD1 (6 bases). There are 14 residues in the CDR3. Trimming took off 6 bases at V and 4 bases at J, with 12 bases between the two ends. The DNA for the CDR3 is TGTGCCAGCAGAAAGGGGGGTAGTAATGAAAAACTGTTTTTT. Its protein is CASRKGGSNEKLFF.

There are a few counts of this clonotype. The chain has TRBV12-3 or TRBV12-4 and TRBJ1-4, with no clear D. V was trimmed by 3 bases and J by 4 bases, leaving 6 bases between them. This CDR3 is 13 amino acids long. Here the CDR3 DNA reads TGTGCCAGCAGTTTGATCGGTAATGAAAAACTGTTTTTT. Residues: CASSLIGNEKLFF.

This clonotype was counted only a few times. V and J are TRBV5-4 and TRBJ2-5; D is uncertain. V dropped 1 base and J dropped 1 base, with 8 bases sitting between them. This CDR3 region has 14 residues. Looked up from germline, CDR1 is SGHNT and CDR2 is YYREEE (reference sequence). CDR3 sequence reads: CASSLWQRQETQYF. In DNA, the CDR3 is TGTGCCAGCAGCTTGTGGCAGCGCCAAGAGACCCAGTACTTC. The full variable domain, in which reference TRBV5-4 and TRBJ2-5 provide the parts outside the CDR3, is ETGVTQSPTHLIKTRGQQVTLRCSSQSGHNTVSWYQQALGQGPQFIFQYYREEENGRGNFPPRFSGLQFPNYSSELNVNALELDDSALYLCASSLWQRQETQYFGPGTRLLVL.

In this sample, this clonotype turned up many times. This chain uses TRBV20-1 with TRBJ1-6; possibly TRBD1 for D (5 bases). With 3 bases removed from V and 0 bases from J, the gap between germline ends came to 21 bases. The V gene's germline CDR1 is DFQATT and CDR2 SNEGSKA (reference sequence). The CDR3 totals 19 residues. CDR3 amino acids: CSARRLPRGRISYNSPLHF. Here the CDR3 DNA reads TGCAGTGCTAGGAGGCTCCCCCGGGGACGGATCTCCTATAATTCACCCCTCCACTTT.

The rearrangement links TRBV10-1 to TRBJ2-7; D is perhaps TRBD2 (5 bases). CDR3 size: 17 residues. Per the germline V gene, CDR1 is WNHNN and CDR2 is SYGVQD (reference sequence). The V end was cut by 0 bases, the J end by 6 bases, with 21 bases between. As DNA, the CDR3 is TGCGCCAGCAGTGAGTCGGGTTCTATTATGGGGAGAGGCGAGCAGTACTTC. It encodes CASSESGSIMGRGEQYF.

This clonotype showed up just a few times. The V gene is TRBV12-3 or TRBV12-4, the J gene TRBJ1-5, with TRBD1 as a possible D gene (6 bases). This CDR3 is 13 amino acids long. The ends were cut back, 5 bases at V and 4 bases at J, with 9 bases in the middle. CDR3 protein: CASSRTENQPQHF. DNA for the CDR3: TGTGCCAGCAGTCGGACAGAAAATCAGCCCCAGCATTTT.

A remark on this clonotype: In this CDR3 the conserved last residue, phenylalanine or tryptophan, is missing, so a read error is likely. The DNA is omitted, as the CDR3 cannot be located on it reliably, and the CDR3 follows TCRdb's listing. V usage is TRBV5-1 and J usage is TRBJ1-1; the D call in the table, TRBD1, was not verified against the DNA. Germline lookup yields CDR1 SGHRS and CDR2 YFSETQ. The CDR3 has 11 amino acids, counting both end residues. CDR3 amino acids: CASSWGTGPDY.

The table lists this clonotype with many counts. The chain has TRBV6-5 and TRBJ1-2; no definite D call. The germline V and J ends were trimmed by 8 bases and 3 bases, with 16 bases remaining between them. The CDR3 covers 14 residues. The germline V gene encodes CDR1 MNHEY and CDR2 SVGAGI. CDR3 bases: TGTGCCAGCCATAACGGGTTATGGGACTATGGCTACACCTTC. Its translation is CASHNGLWDYGYTF.

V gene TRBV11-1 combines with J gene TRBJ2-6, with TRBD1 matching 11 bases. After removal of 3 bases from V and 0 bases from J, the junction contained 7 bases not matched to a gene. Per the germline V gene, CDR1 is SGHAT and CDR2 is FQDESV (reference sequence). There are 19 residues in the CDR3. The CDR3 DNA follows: TGTGCCAGCAGCTTTCTTGGACAGGGGGCGAACTCTGGGGCCAACGTCCTGACTTTC. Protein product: CASSFLGQGANSGANVLTF.

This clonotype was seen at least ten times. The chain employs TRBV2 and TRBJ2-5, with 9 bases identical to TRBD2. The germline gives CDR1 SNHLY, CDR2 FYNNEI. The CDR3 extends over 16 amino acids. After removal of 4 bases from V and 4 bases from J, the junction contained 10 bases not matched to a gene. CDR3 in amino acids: CASSVQGLAGRETQYF. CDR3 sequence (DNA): TGTGCCAGCAGTGTTCAGGGTCTAGCGGGGAGAGAGACCCAGTACTTC.

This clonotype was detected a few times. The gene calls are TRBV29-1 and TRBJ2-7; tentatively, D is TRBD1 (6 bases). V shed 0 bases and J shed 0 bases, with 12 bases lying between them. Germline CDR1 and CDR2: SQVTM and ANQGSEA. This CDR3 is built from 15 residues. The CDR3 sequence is CSVEDNRETSYEQYF. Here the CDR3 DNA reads TGCAGCGTTGAAGATAACAGGGAGACCTCCTACGAGCAGTACTTC.

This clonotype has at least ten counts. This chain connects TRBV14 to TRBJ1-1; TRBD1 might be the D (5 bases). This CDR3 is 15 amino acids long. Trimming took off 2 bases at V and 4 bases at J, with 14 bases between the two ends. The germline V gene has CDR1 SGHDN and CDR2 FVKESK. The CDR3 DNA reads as TGTGCCAGCAGCCAATATGCAGGGCTTGGCACTGAAGCTTTCTTT. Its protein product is CASSQYAGLGTEAFF.

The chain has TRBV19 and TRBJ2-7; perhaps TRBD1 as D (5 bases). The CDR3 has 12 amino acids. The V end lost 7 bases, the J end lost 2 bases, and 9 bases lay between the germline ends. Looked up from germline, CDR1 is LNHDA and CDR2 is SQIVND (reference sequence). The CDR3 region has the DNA TGTGCCAGTATGGGGCAGCCCTACGAGCAGTACTTC. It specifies CASMGQPYEQYF.

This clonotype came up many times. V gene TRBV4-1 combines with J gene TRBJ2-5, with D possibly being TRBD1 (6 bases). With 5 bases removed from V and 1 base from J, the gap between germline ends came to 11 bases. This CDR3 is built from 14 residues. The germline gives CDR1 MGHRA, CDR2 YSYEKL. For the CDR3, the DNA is TGCGCCAGCAGCAAAGGGACAACCCAAGAGACCCAGTACTTC. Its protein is CASSKGTTQETQYF.

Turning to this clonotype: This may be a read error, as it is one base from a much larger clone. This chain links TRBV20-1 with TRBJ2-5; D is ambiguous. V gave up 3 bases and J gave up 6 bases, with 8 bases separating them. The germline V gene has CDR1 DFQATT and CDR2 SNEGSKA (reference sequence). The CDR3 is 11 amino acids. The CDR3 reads CSASDVQTQYF. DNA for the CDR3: TGCAGTGCTAGTGACGTACAGACCCAGTACTTC.

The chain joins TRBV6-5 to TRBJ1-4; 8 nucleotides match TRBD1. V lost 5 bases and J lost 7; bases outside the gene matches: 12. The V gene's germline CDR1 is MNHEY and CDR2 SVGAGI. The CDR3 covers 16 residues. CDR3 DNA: TGTGCCAGCAGTACAACCCGGACAGGGTTAGTTGAAAAACTGTTTTTT. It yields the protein CASSTTRTGLVEKLFF.

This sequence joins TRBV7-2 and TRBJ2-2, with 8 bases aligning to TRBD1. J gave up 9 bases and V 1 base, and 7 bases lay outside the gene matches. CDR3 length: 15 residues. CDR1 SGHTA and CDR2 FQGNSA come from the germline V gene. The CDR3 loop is CASSLEVTGGRELFF. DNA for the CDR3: TGTGCCAGCAGCTTAGAAGTCACAGGGGGTAGGGAGCTGTTTTTT.

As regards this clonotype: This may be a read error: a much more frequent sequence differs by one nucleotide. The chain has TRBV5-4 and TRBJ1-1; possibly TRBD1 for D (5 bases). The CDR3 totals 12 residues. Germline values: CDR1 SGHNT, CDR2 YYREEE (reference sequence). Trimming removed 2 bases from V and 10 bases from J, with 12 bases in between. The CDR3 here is CASSFPTAGAFF. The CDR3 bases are TGTGCCAGCAGCTTCCCGACAGCTGGAGCTTTCTTT.

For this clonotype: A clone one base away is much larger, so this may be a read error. Here the CDR3 DNA reads TGCGCCAGCAGCCCTACGGCCGGGCAGACTACTGGCTACACCTTC. Protein: CASSPTAGQTTGYTF. The chain couples TRBV5-1 to TRBJ1-2; D uncertain. There are 15 residues in the CDR3. Per germline, CDR1 SGHRS and CDR2 YFSETQ. V was cut by 4 bases and J by 7 bases, with 20 bases left in between.

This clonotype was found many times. The CDR3 nucleotides are TGCAGTGCTCCCGTGGAGGGCGGTCAGCCCCAGCATTTT. It yields the protein CSAPVEGGQPQHF. The chain joins TRBV20-1 to TRBJ1-5; D not resolved. V lost 5 bases, J lost 6 bases, and 14 bases lay in between. The length of the CDR3 is 13 residues. Germline V gene lookup returns CDR1 DFQATT and CDR2 SNEGSKA (reference sequence).

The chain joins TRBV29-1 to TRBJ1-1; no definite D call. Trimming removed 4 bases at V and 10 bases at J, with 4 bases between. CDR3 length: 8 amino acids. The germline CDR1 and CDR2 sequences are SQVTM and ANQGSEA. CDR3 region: CSVGPAFF. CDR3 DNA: TGCAGCGTTGGGCCAGCTTTCTTT.

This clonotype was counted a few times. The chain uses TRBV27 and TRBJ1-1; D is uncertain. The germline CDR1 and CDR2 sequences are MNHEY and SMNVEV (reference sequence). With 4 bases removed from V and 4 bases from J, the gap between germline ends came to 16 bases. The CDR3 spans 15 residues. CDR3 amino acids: CASSSTVWESTEAFF. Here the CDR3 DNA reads TGTGCCAGCAGTTCGACTGTGTGGGAGAGCACTGAAGCTTTCTTT.

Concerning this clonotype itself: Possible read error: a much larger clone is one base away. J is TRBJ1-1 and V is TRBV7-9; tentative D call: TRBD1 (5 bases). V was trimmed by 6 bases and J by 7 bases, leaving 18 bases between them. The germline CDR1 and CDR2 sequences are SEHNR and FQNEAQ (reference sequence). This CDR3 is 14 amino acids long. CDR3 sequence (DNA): TGTGCCAGCAGTCCCCCTGGGGGTGGAGATGAAGCTTTCTTT. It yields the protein CASSPPGGGDEAFF. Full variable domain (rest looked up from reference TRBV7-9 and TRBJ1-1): DTGVSQNPRHKITKRGQNVTFRCDPISEHNRLYWYRQTLGQGPEFLTYFQNEAQLEKSRLLSDRFSAERPKGSFSTLEIQRTEQGDSAMYLCASSPPGGGDEAFFGQGTRLTVV.

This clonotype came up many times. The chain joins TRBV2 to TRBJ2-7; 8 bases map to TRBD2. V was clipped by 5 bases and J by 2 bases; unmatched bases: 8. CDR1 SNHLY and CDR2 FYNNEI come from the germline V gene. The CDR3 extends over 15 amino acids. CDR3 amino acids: CASSRGLARTYEQYF. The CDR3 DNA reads TGTGCCAGCAGTCGTGGACTAGCAAGAACCTACGAGCAGTACTTC.